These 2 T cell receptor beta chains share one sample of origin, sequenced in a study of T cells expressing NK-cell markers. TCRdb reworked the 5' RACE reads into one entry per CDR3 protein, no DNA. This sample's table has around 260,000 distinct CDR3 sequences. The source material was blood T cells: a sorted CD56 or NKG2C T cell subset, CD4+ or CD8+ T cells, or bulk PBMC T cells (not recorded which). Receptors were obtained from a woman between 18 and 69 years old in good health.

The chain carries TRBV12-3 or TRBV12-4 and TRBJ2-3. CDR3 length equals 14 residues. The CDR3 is CASSLDVVTDTQYF.

CDR3 in amino acids: CASSPLAGGPGEQYF. The chain combines TRBV5-5 with TRBJ2-7; TCRdb outputs TRBD2, but without DNA this stays unchecked. The CDR3 extends over 15 amino acids. Germline lookup yields CDR1 SGHKS and CDR2 YYEKEE (reference sequence). Variable domain in full (rest from reference TRBV5-5 and TRBJ2-7): DAGVTQSPTHLIKTRGQQVTLRCSPISGHKSVSWYQQVLGQGPQFIFQYYEKEERGRGNFPDRFSARQFPNYSSELNVNALLLGDSALYLCASSPLAGGPGEQYFGPGTRLTVT.